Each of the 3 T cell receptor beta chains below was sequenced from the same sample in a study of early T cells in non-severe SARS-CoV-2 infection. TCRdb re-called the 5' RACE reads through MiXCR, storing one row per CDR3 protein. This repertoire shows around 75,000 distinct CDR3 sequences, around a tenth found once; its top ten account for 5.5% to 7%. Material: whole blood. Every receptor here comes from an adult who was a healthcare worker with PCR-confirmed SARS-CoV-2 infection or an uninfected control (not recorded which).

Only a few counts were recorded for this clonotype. The CDR3 DNA reads as TGTGCCAGCAGCCAGAGCTCTGGAAACACCATATATTTT. Translating it yields CASSQSSGNTIYF. The gene calls are TRBV12-3 or TRBV12-4 and TRBJ1-3; D not certain. The CDR3 contains 13 residues. V was pared by 6 bases and J by 0 bases, with 6 bases between.

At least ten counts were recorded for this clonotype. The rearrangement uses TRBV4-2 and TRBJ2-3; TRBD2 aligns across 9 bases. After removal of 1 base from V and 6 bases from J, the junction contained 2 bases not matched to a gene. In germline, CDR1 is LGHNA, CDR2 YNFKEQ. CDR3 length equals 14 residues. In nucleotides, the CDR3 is TGTGCCAGCAGCCAAGCTCTAGCGGGGGATACGCAGTATTTT. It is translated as CASSQALAGDTQYF.

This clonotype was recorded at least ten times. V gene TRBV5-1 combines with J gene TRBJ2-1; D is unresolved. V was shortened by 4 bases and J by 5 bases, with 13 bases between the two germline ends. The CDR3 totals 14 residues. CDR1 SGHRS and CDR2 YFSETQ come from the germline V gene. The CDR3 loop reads CASSRFNRDNEQFF. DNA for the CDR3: TGCGCCAGCAGCCGCTTTAACCGGGACAATGAGCAGTTCTTC.